This T cell receptor (beta chain) was recorded in a study of shared clonotypes between healthy human individuals. Assay: immunoSEQ multiplex PCR; the TCRdb copy retains only in-frame clones and omits some. The data contain about 460,000 clones, around 77% of them singletons. Trimming removed 3 bases from V and 6 bases from J; junction bases left unmatched: 7. The CDR3 has 14 amino acids. Per the germline V gene, CDR1 is LNHDA and CDR2 is SQIVND (reference sequence). In this sample, this clone turned up once. The chain combines TRBV19 with TRBJ2-7; 8 bases line up with TRBD1. The origin of this receptor is a woman aged 35 to 49 in good health. Some clones in this sample may be carry-over from other donors' samples. The sequencing input was PBMCs. In DNA, the CDR3 is TGTGCCAGTAGTATCGGGCAGGGGGCGAGCGAGCAGTACTTC. Amino acid sequence: CASSIGQGASEQYF.